The entry below gives a single T cell receptor (beta chain) sequence along with its context. Its target is unknown. Primers for the PCR totalled 60 Vbeta and 13 Jbeta. Sequencing used immunoSEQ multiplex PCR; TCRdb keeps in-frame clones, though not all of them. The sample lists under 300,000 clones, around 66% seen once, with under 3% in the top ten. The data belong to a study of cytomegalovirus exposure and HLA in healthy donors. Study in general: A prior study identified approximately 120 million unique TCR beta sequences from roughly 170 million T cells. Study-level points and caveats: According to a later analysis, most TCR beta chains associated with CMV appeared HLA-restricted. Sequencing likely generated an artifact that appeared as a cluster of highly shared sequence variants.

This CDR3 contains 14 residues. V was pared by 5 bases and J by 5 bases, with 12 bases between. Germline loops: CDR1 MGHDK, CDR2 SYGVNS. The rearrangement links TRBV25-1 to TRBJ1-4; TRBD1 might be the D (5 bases). Sequences were obtained from PBMCs. The source of this sequence is a female donor in good health and CMV-seronegative. The CDR3 spells CASSMGLPNEKLFF. The DNA for the CDR3 is TGTGCCAGCAGTATGGGACTTCCGAATGAAAAACTGTTTTTT.